Listed here are 26 T cell receptor beta chains from one sample, sequenced in a study of T-cell reconstitution after alpha-beta-depleted transplantation in children. The library targeted TCRbeta and was prepared with unique molecular identifiers. TCRdb reprocessed the PCR reads via MiXCR and lists one record per CDR3 protein. The table records hundreds of thousands of distinct CDR3 sequences, roughly 17% of them present only once. Sequences were derived from PBMCs from the stem cell graft donor, sampled from the stem cell graft. Receptors were obtained from a human donor who donated a stem cell graft to a child with acute myeloid leukemia.

This clonotype has a count of ten or more. The chain links TRBV6-5 to TRBJ2-6; TRBD1 or TRBD2 may be the D gene (5 bases each). This CDR3 is built from 16 residues. Germline loops: CDR1 MNHEY, CDR2 SVGAGI. Trimming removed 4 bases from V and 4 bases from J, with 14 bases in between. CDR3 nucleotides: TGTGCCAGCAGTTCCCCGAGGGGCTCCGGGGCCAACGTCCTGACTTTC. The encoded protein is CASSSPRGSGANVLTF.

The V and J genes are TRBV6-1 and TRBJ1-4, with 12 bases matching TRBD1. Trimming at V came to 4 bases and at J to 10 bases, leaving 7 bases not matched to a gene. Germline-derived CDR1 and CDR2 are MNHNS and SASEGT. CDR3 length: 15 residues. The CDR3, as DNA: TGTGCCAGCAGTGGCTCCGGGACAGGGGGCGGAAAACTGTTTTTT. It encodes CASSGSGTGGGKLFF.

The J gene is TRBJ2-3, the V gene TRBV28; possibly TRBD2 for D (6 bases). Germline V CDR1 and CDR2: MDHEN, SYDVKM. V gave up 5 bases and J gave up 1 base, with 25 bases separating them. There are 19 residues in the CDR3. The CDR3 nucleotides read TGTGCCAGCAGTCTCGTCGCGCTAAGGGGCCGGAGGGGCACAGATACGCAGTATTTT. It translates to CASSLVALRGRRGTDTQYF.

This clonotype was counted at least ten times. This chain connects TRBV6-1 to TRBJ1-5; unclear D gene. With 7 bases removed from V and 3 bases from J, the gap between germline ends came to 10 bases. From germline, CDR1 is MNHNS and CDR2 SASEGT. The CDR3 contains 13 residues. The CDR3 nucleotides are TGTGCCAGCAAGCGTAGTCTCAATCAGCCCCAGCATTTT. This codes for CASKRSLNQPQHF.

The chain carries TRBV4-3 and TRBJ2-3; D perhaps matches TRBD1 (5 bases). V was shortened by 1 base and J by 2 bases, with 7 bases between the two germline ends. The CDR3 has 14 residues. CDR1 is LGHNA, CDR2 YSLEER, per germline. The CDR3 coding sequence is TGCGCCAGCAGCCAAGGACAGCACACAGATACGCAGTATTTT. Encoded protein: CASSQGQHTDTQYF.

This clonotype appeared a few times. V usage is TRBV5-6 and J usage is TRBJ2-7, with D perhaps matching TRBD2 (6 bases). CDR3 length: 13 amino acids. The germline V and J ends were trimmed by 6 bases and 1 base, with 11 bases remaining between them. The germline CDR1 and CDR2 sequences are SGHDT and YYEEEE. The CDR3 reads CASTIGLSYEQYF. CDR3 sequence (DNA): TGTGCCAGCACCATAGGACTATCCTACGAGCAGTACTTC.

In its sample, this clonotype was seen a few times. CDR3 coding DNA: TGTGCCAGCCGGGGTCCTGGGGTTCGGGAAGCTTTCTTT. This encodes CASRGPGVREAFF. J is TRBJ1-1 and V is TRBV6-6, with D unclear. The CDR3 sequence is 13 residues long. Trimming took 8 bases from V and 8 from J, leaving 18 bases between them. The V gene's germline CDR1 is MNHNY and CDR2 SVGAGI (reference sequence).

In regard to this clonotype: One base away lies a much larger clone, so this may be a sequencing read error. The chain couples TRBV11-2 to TRBJ1-1; D uncertain. Germline V gene sequence: CDR1 SGHAT, CDR2 FQNNGV. The CDR3 is made up of 18 amino acids. Trimming removed 1 base from V and 0 bases from J, with 18 bases in between. CDR3 region: CASSLVSSAEPLNTEAFF. Written as DNA, the CDR3 is TGTGCCAGCAGCTTAGTCTCTTCGGCGGAGCCCCTGAACACTGAAGCTTTCTTT.

In this sample, this clonotype turned up a few times. The J gene is TRBJ1-1, the V gene TRBV20-1; 9 bases fit TRBD1. Looked up from germline, CDR1 is DFQATT and CDR2 is SNEGSKA (reference sequence). The CDR3 sequence is 18 residues long. Trimming cost V 0 bases and J 3 bases; bases outside gene matches: 14. The CDR3 here is CSARDPIQRQGGYTEAFF. CDR3 sequence (DNA): TGCAGTGCTAGAGATCCCATCCAACGACAGGGGGGTTACACTGAAGCTTTCTTT.

This clonotype was picked up a small number of times. The V call is TRBV7-2, the J call TRBJ2-1; a weak D match, TRBD1 (6 bases). The CDR3 length is 15 residues. The V end was cut by 5 bases, the J end by 8 bases, with 19 bases between. Looked up from germline, CDR1 is SGHTA and CDR2 is FQGNSA. Written as DNA, the CDR3 is TGTGCCAGCAGCCCGTCAAGGGGGAGTGTTCATGAGCAGTTCTTC. The encoded protein is CASSPSRGSVHEQFF.

The rearrangement links TRBV9 to TRBJ2-7, with D perhaps TRBD2 (6 bases). The CDR3 totals 16 residues. V shed 0 bases and J shed 2 bases, with 15 bases lying between them. Germline CDR1 SGDLS, CDR2 YYNGEE. The DNA of the CDR3 is TGTGCCAGCAGCGTAGGGGTCGGCGGGAATCCCTACGAGCAGTACTTC. Its protein is CASSVGVGGNPYEQYF.

The chain combines TRBV12-3 or TRBV12-4 with TRBJ2-2; 10 bases match TRBD1. The CDR3 consists of 18 residues. V was clipped by 6 bases and J by 0 bases; unmatched bases: 10. Here the CDR3 reads CASSRQGATKANTGELFF. The CDR3 nucleotides read TGTGCCAGCAGCCGACAGGGGGCCACTAAAGCGAACACCGGGGAGCTGTTTTTT.

This clonotype was recorded many times. The V call is TRBV12-3 or TRBV12-4, the J call TRBJ1-5, with 9 nucleotides matching TRBD1. Trimming at V came to 6 bases and at J to 7 bases, leaving 7 bases not matched to a gene. This CDR3 is built from 14 residues. DNA of the CDR3: TGTGCCAGCAGCCCGAGACAGGGGGGCCAGCCCCAGCATTTT. Protein: CASSPRQGGQPQHF.

This clonotype was picked up a small number of times. The CDR3 bases are TGTGCCAGCAGTTTACGACAGGGCGGATATGGCTACACCTTC. Translated, it gives CASSLRQGGYGYTF. The chain recombines TRBV27 with TRBJ1-2; TRBD1 agrees at 7 bases. The junction had 5 bases not matched to a gene; V was cut back by 2 bases and J by 5 bases. Germline V lookup: CDR1 MNHEY, CDR2 SMNVEV (reference sequence). This CDR3 contains 14 residues.

This chain connects TRBV12-3 or TRBV12-4 to TRBJ2-7; TRBD1 matches 7 bases. The CDR3 runs to 14 residues. Trimming took 6 bases from V and 1 from J; bases not matched to a gene: 6. CDR3 coding DNA: TGTGCCAGCAGCGCTACAGGGGTGTCCTACGAGCAGTACTTC. Translated, it gives CASSATGVSYEQYF.

The chain has TRBV20-1 and TRBJ1-5, with TRBD1 matching 10 bases. CDR1 and CDR2 from the germline V gene are DFQATT and SNEGSKA (reference sequence). J was trimmed by 3 bases and V by 5 bases; bases with no gene match: 10. There are 16 residues in the CDR3. CDR3 nucleotides: TGCAGTGCTCGTCACGGGACAGGGGTCTCCAATCAGCCCCAGCATTTT. It yields the protein CSARHGTGVSNQPQHF.

This chain joins TRBV15 and TRBJ1-5; D ambiguous. V shed 4 bases and J shed 0 bases, with 7 bases lying between them. The CDR3 contains 14 residues. From germline, CDR1 is LNHNV and CDR2 YYDKDF (reference sequence). The CDR3 sequence is CATSNQYSNQPQHF. CDR3 nucleotide sequence: TGTGCCACCAGCAATCAATATAGCAATCAGCCCCAGCATTTT.

This clonotype showed up many times. The chain employs TRBV12-3 or TRBV12-4 and TRBJ1-6; 8 bases line up with TRBD1. The length of the CDR3 is 15 residues. The junction had 9 bases not matched to a gene; V was cut back by 8 bases and J by 6 bases. This chain's CDR3 is CASRSGTGGNSPLHF. In DNA form, the CDR3 reads TGTGCCAGCCGATCCGGAACAGGGGGTAATTCACCCCTCCACTTT.

The chain has TRBV12-3 or TRBV12-4 and TRBJ1-2; 7 bases are shared with TRBD1. The CDR3 has 13 amino acids. V trimming: 6 bases; J trimming: 1 base; junction bases outside the gene matches: 2. The chain's CDR3 is CASRTGNNYGYTF. CDR3 nucleotide sequence: TGTGCCAGCAGGACAGGGAATAACTATGGCTACACCTTC.

This sequence joins TRBV20-1 and TRBJ2-1, with 8 bases that match TRBD2. The V and J ends lost 1 base and 8 bases, in that order; junction bases with no gene match: 7. The germline V gene has CDR1 DFQATT and CDR2 SNEGSKA (reference sequence). This CDR3 is 14 amino acids long. The CDR3 loop is CSARVGGGLYEQFF. The CDR3 DNA reads as TGCAGTGCTAGAGTCGGGGGGGGCCTCTATGAGCAGTTCTTC.

The chain employs TRBV3-1 and TRBJ1-6; perhaps TRBD1 as D (6 bases). CDR1 and CDR2 (germline): LGHDT, YNNKEL (reference sequence). The CDR3 runs 12 residues. Trimming removed 1 base from V and 11 bases from J, with 6 bases in between. CDR3 in amino acids: CASSQGGPPLHF. The DNA for the CDR3 is TGTGCCAGCAGCCAAGGGGGGCCACCCCTCCACTTT.

This clonotype came up a few times. The rearrangement joins TRBV5-4 to TRBJ2-3; the D gene could be TRBD1 or TRBD2 (5 bases each). V was pared by 2 bases and J by 6 bases, with 22 bases between. This CDR3 comprises 17 residues. From germline, CDR1 is SGHNT and CDR2 YYREEE (reference sequence). The CDR3 loop is CASSFGTTGLMGDTQYF. The DNA of the CDR3 is TGTGCCAGCAGCTTCGGGACGACCGGTCTAATGGGGGATACGCAGTATTTT.

This clonotype was recorded many times. V usage is TRBV7-2 and J usage is TRBJ1-2, with D uncertain. The CDR3 runs 13 residues. Trimming shortened V by 1 base and J by 8 bases, and 11 bases separated the two germline ends. Germline CDR1 reads SGHTA; CDR2 reads FQGNSA. The CDR3 DNA sequence: TGTGCCAGCAGCTTAGGGGCCCTATTGGGCTACACCTTC. It specifies CASSLGALLGYTF.

The CDR3, as DNA: TGTGCCACCAGTGATGTTCTTGGACAGGGGGCGACTAATGAGCAGTTCTTC. Amino acids: CATSDVLGQGATNEQFF. V gene TRBV24-1 combines with J gene TRBJ2-1, with TRBD1 matching over 11 bases. The V and J ends lost 3 bases and 7 bases, in that order; junction bases with no gene match: 10. Germline V gene data show CDR1 as KGHDR and CDR2 as SFDVKD. CDR3 length: 17 residues.

This clonotype was detected a few times. CDR3 nucleotide sequence: TGCGCCAGCAGCTTCACCACGGACAGGGGAGAAGGGGAGCTGTTTTTT. Protein sequence: CASSFTTDRGEGELFF. V and J are TRBV5-1 and TRBJ2-2; 9 positions agree with TRBD1. The CDR3 is made up of 16 amino acids. Losses at the gene ends were 2 bases for V and 8 bases for J; bases not matched to a gene: 10. CDR1 SGHRS and CDR2 YFSETQ come from the germline V gene.

There are many counts of this clonotype. The rearrangement joins TRBV5-5 to TRBJ2-2, with D unclear. Trimming took 3 bases from V and 6 from J, leaving 6 bases between them. The germline CDR1 and CDR2 sequences are SGHKS and YYEKEE (reference sequence). The CDR3 is 12 residues long. The CDR3 sequence is CASSYRPGELFF. The CDR3 DNA follows: TGTGCCAGCAGCTACCGGCCCGGGGAGCTGTTTTTT.